This is a list of T cell receptor beta chains from one sample in a study of regulatory T cells in long-lasting Graves disease. TCRdb analysed the multiplex PCR reads with MiXCR anew, one entry per CDR3 protein. The profile shows a few hundred thousand distinct CDR3 sequences, approximately 20% of them singletons. Specimen: peripheral blood mononuclear cells (PBMCs), collected at new diagnosis, from a patient treated with antithyroid drugs. The receptors stem from a female donor with Graves disease. CDR3s include the opening cysteine and the closing phenylalanine or tryptophan. A D gene is named only where the DNA matches it firmly. Only some rows state a clone size, as once, few, many or a class for expanded clones.

j_gene: TRBJ1-4; d_gene: .; abundance: few; v_gene: TRBV18; CDR3aa: CASSPLPQGMNEKLFF; CDR3nt: TGTGCCAGCTCACCACTTCCACAGGGAATGAACGAAAAACTGTTTTTT
j_gene: TRBJ2-7; d_gene: .; abundance: many; v_gene: TRBV7-3; CDR3aa: CASSLGPGSYEQYF; CDR3nt: TGTGCCAGCAGCTTAGGACCTGGGTCCTACGAGCAGTACTTC
j_gene: TRBJ1-4; d_gene: TRBD1; abundance: many; v_gene: TRBV11-2; CDR3aa: CASSLLGQGGEKLFF; CDR3nt: TGTGCCAGCAGCTTACTGGGGCAGGGGGGCGAAAAACTGTTTTTT
j_gene: TRBJ2-1; d_gene: TRBD2; abundance: .; v_gene: TRBV5-1; CDR3aa: CASSLVVAGVYNEQFF; CDR3nt: TGCGCCAGCAGCTTGGTTGTAGCGGGAGTCTACAATGAGCAGTTCTTC
j_gene: TRBJ1-4; d_gene: .; abundance: many; v_gene: TRBV5-1; CDR3aa: CASTTPKGQGLNEKLFF; CDR3nt: TGCGCCAGCACGACACCCAAGGGGCAGGGACTTAATGAAAAACTGTTTTTT
j_gene: TRBJ2-2; d_gene: .; abundance: few; v_gene: TRBV6-5; CDR3aa: CASSYSDYNPGELFF; CDR3nt: TGTGCCAGCAGTTACTCGGATTATAACCCCGGGGAGCTGTTTTTT
j_gene: TRBJ2-5; d_gene: TRBD2; abundance: .; v_gene: TRBV2; CDR3aa: CASSFGLAGGFGETQYF; CDR3nt: TGTGCCAGCAGTTTCGGACTAGCGGGAGGGTTCGGAGAGACCCAGTACTTC
j_gene: TRBJ2-3; d_gene: .; abundance: many; v_gene: TRBV27; CDR3aa: CASSSQGLPDTQYF; CDR3nt: TGTGCCAGCAGTTCCCAGGGCTTGCCAGATACGCAGTATTTT
j_gene: TRBJ2-1; d_gene: .; abundance: few; v_gene: TRBV7-2; CDR3aa: CASSFRGGGSYNEQFF; CDR3nt: TGTGCCAGCAGCTTCAGGGGGGGGGGCTCCTACAATGAGCAGTTCTTC
j_gene: TRBJ2-3; d_gene: .; abundance: .; v_gene: TRBV12-3/TRBV12-4; CDR3aa: CASSSRAGFRDTQYF; CDR3nt: TGTGCCAGCAGTTCCCGGGCCGGGTTCAGGGATACGCAGTATTTT
j_gene: TRBJ2-7; d_gene: .; abundance: .; v_gene: TRBV29-1; CDR3aa: CSVYGTHYEQYF; CDR3nt: TGCAGCGTTTACGGGACACACTACGAGCAGTACTTC
j_gene: TRBJ1-6; d_gene: .; abundance: many; v_gene: TRBV20-1; CDR3aa: CSATQMGTYNSPLHF; CDR3nt: TGCAGTGCTACCCAGATGGGGACCTATAATTCACCCCTCCACTTT
j_gene: TRBJ1-2; d_gene: .; abundance: many; v_gene: TRBV5-4; CDR3aa: CASSLSRDYGYTF; CDR3nt: TGTGCCAGCAGCTTGTCCAGGGACTATGGCTACACCTTC
j_gene: TRBJ2-2; d_gene: .; abundance: many; v_gene: TRBV4-1; CDR3aa: CASSQESGELFF; CDR3nt: TGCGCCAGCAGCCAAGAATCCGGGGAGCTGTTTTTT
j_gene: TRBJ1-1; d_gene: TRBD1; abundance: .; v_gene: TRBV7-2; CDR3aa: CASSRTGDTEAFF; CDR3nt: TGTGCCAGCAGCAGGACAGGGGACACTGAAGCTTTCTTT
j_gene: TRBJ2-7; d_gene: .; abundance: .; v_gene: TRBV20-1; CDR3aa: CSASPSGDYEQYF; CDR3nt: TGCAGTGCTAGCCCATCCGGGGACTACGAGCAGTACTTC
j_gene: TRBJ2-1; d_gene: .; abundance: many; v_gene: TRBV2; CDR3aa: CASSVLAEGQFF; CDR3nt: TGTGCCAGCAGTGTTTTAGCGGAGGGGCAGTTCTTC
j_gene: TRBJ1-6; d_gene: .; abundance: many; v_gene: TRBV10-2; CDR3aa: CASPDDCSPLHF; CDR3nt: TGCGCCAGTCCGGACGACTGCTCACCCCTCCACTTT
j_gene: TRBJ1-2; d_gene: .; abundance: .; v_gene: TRBV7-2; CDR3aa: CASSLESGFGYTF; CDR3nt: TGTGCCAGCAGCTTAGAGTCTGGGTTTGGCTACACCTTC
j_gene: TRBJ1-5; d_gene: .; abundance: many; v_gene: TRBV19; CDR3aa: CASSIVSAPNQPQHF; CDR3nt: TGTGCCAGTAGTATAGTTTCGGCTCCCAATCAGCCCCAGCATTTT
j_gene: TRBJ2-3; d_gene: TRBD2; abundance: .; v_gene: TRBV20-1; CDR3aa: CSAETSGTSTDTQYF; CDR3nt: TGCAGTGCCGAGACTAGCGGCACTAGCACAGATACGCAGTATTTT
j_gene: TRBJ1-1; d_gene: .; abundance: .; v_gene: TRBV27; CDR3aa: CASSLVGGLRNTEAFF; CDR3nt: TGTGCCAGCAGTCTCGTAGGGGGGCTCAGAAACACTGAAGCTTTCTTT
j_gene: TRBJ2-1; d_gene: TRBD2; abundance: many; v_gene: TRBV2; CDR3aa: CASSGGSGYNEQFF; CDR3nt: TGTGCCAGCTCCGGCGGGAGCGGGTACAATGAGCAGTTCTTC
j_gene: TRBJ2-7; d_gene: .; abundance: few; v_gene: TRBV4-2; CDR3aa: CASSHEGGTGNEQYF; CDR3nt: TGTGCCAGCAGCCATGAGGGGGGGACAGGCAACGAGCAGTACTTC
j_gene: TRBJ1-6; d_gene: .; abundance: .; v_gene: TRBV18; CDR3aa: CASSSQVPSSDSPLHF; CDR3nt: TGTGCCAGCTCATCACAGGTCCCCTCTTCGGATTCACCCCTCCACTTT
j_gene: TRBJ1-1; d_gene: .; abundance: .; v_gene: TRBV7-2; CDR3aa: CASSLAQGVRTEAFF; CDR3nt: TGTGCCAGCAGCTTAGCGCAGGGAGTAAGAACTGAAGCTTTCTTT
j_gene: TRBJ1-6; d_gene: .; abundance: many; v_gene: TRBV7-9; CDR3aa: CASSRPGGESPLHF; CDR3nt: TGTGCCAGCAGCCGGCCCGGCGGGGAATCACCCCTCCACTTT
j_gene: TRBJ2-1; d_gene: .; abundance: many; v_gene: TRBV3-1; CDR3aa: CASSPRGVWNEQFF; CDR3nt: TGTGCCAGCAGCCCCAGAGGGGTTTGGAATGAGCAGTTCTTC
j_gene: TRBJ2-3; d_gene: .; abundance: many; v_gene: TRBV28; CDR3aa: CASSGAAEHSTDTQYF; CDR3nt: TGTGCCAGCAGTGGGGCAGCGGAACATAGCACAGATACGCAGTATTTT
j_gene: TRBJ1-1; d_gene: TRBD1; abundance: few; v_gene: TRBV10-3; CDR3aa: CAISGGQPGAFF; CDR3nt: TGTGCCATCAGTGGGGGACAGCCGGGAGCTTTCTTT
j_gene: TRBJ2-7; d_gene: .; abundance: many; v_gene: TRBV2; CDR3aa: CASSESPGSSYEQYF; CDR3nt: TGTGCCAGCAGTGAATCCCCGGGCAGTTCCTACGAGCAGTACTTC
j_gene: TRBJ2-1; d_gene: TRBD2; abundance: .; v_gene: TRBV5-8; CDR3aa: CASSFGGNERFF; CDR3nt: TGTGCCAGCAGCTTCGGGGGGAATGAGCGGTTCTTC
j_gene: TRBJ2-7; d_gene: .; abundance: many; v_gene: TRBV10-3; CDR3aa: CAITPGTEEYEQYF; CDR3nt: TGTGCCATCACGCCCGGGACTGAAGAATACGAGCAGTACTTC
j_gene: TRBJ2-1; d_gene: .; abundance: many; v_gene: TRBV6-5; CDR3aa: CASSYGGSFGNEQFF; CDR3nt: TGTGCCAGCAGTTACGGGGGGAGTTTTGGGAATGAGCAGTTCTTC
j_gene: TRBJ2-7; d_gene: TRBD1; abundance: many; v_gene: TRBV20-1; CDR3aa: CSAREGQGTYEQYF; CDR3nt: TGCAGTGCTAGGGAGGGACAGGGGACGTACGAGCAGTACTTC
j_gene: TRBJ2-1; d_gene: TRBD2; abundance: .; v_gene: TRBV30; CDR3aa: CAWTRGLAGSSEQFF; CDR3nt: TGTGCCTGGACTCGCGGACTAGCGGGGAGTAGTGAGCAGTTCTTC
j_gene: TRBJ1-4; d_gene: .; abundance: many; v_gene: TRBV18; CDR3aa: CASSSGLNEKLFF; CDR3nt: TGTGCCAGCTCATCAGGGCTGAATGAAAAACTGTTTTTT
j_gene: TRBJ2-5; d_gene: TRBD1; abundance: many; v_gene: TRBV2; CDR3aa: CASSGWTGYLQETQYF; CDR3nt: TGTGCCAGCAGTGGATGGACAGGTTACCTCCAAGAGACCCAGTACTTC
j_gene: TRBJ2-1; d_gene: .; abundance: few; v_gene: TRBV16; CDR3aa: CASSQIAQGSEQFF; CDR3nt: TGTGCCAGCAGCCAGATAGCTCAGGGGAGTGAGCAGTTCTTC
j_gene: TRBJ1-1; d_gene: TRBD1; abundance: .; v_gene: TRBV5-1; CDR3aa: CASMRLPPTGEGMNTEAFF; CDR3nt: TGCGCCAGCATGCGTCTTCCTCCGACAGGGGAGGGGATGAACACTGAAGCTTTCTTT
j_gene: TRBJ1-6; d_gene: .; abundance: many; v_gene: TRBV28; CDR3aa: CASRTGTVNSPLHF; CDR3nt: TGTGCCAGCAGGACCGGGACGGTAAATTCACCCCTCCACTTT
j_gene: TRBJ1-2; d_gene: TRBD1; abundance: many; v_gene: TRBV7-2; CDR3aa: CASSPWGGQAYGYTF; CDR3nt: TGTGCCAGCAGCCCATGGGGAGGACAGGCCTATGGCTACACCTTC
j_gene: TRBJ2-2; d_gene: TRBD2; abundance: many; v_gene: TRBV5-1; CDR3aa: CASSWPRGRANTGELFF; CDR3nt: TGCGCCAGCAGCTGGCCCCGGGGGAGGGCGAACACCGGGGAGCTGTTTTTT
j_gene: TRBJ2-3; d_gene: TRBD2; abundance: many; v_gene: TRBV24-1; CDR3aa: CATSDPGTSESTDTQYF; CDR3nt: TGTGCCACCAGTGACCCGGGGACTAGCGAATCCACAGATACGCAGTATTTT
j_gene: TRBJ2-2; d_gene: .; abundance: many; v_gene: TRBV19; CDR3aa: CASSIGQVTGELFF; CDR3nt: TGTGCCAGTAGTATAGGGCAGGTCACCGGGGAGCTGTTTTTT
j_gene: TRBJ1-2; d_gene: .; abundance: many; v_gene: TRBV7-6; CDR3aa: CASSSWGGSYTF; CDR3nt: TGTGCCAGCAGCTCCTGGGGGGGCAGCTACACCTTC
j_gene: TRBJ2-5; d_gene: .; abundance: many; v_gene: TRBV20-1; CDR3aa: CSAVWTARETQYF; CDR3nt: TGCAGTGCCGTCTGGACTGCTCGAGAGACCCAGTACTTC
j_gene: TRBJ2-7; d_gene: TRBD2; abundance: many; v_gene: TRBV2; CDR3aa: CASSEMGTSGNEQYF; CDR3nt: TGTGCCAGCAGTGAAATGGGGACTAGCGGTAACGAGCAGTACTTC
j_gene: TRBJ2-6; d_gene: .; abundance: many; v_gene: TRBV12-5; CDR3aa: CASGLATGWANVLTF; CDR3nt: TGTGCTAGTGGTTTGGCAACAGGGTGGGCCAACGTCCTGACTTTC
j_gene: TRBJ1-1; d_gene: .; abundance: many; v_gene: TRBV29-1; CDR3aa: CSVVPLRDNTEAFF; CDR3nt: TGCAGCGTTGTGCCCCTAAGAGATAACACTGAAGCTTTCTTT
j_gene: TRBJ2-3; d_gene: TRBD2; abundance: many; v_gene: TRBV7-3; CDR3aa: CASSLAGGLSTDTQYF; CDR3nt: TGTGCCAGCAGCTTAGCGGGAGGATTGAGCACAGATACGCAGTATTTT
j_gene: TRBJ1-5; d_gene: .; abundance: .; v_gene: TRBV2; CDR3aa: CASSASGQPQHF; CDR3nt: TGTGCCAGCAGTGCTTCGGGTCAGCCCCAGCATTTT
j_gene: TRBJ2-2; d_gene: TRBD2; abundance: .; v_gene: TRBV2; CDR3aa: CASSRTSGRGANTGELFF; CDR3nt: TGTGCCAGCAGTCGGACTAGCGGGAGAGGCGCGAACACCGGGGAGCTGTTTTTT
j_gene: TRBJ1-2; d_gene: .; abundance: .; v_gene: TRBV5-1; CDR3aa: CASSLENRLYGYTF; CDR3nt: TGCGCCAGCAGCTTGGAAAACAGGCTCTATGGCTACACCTTC
j_gene: TRBJ2-7; d_gene: .; abundance: .; v_gene: TRBV30; CDR3aa: CAWSAGGGHYEQYF; CDR3nt: TGTGCCTGGAGTGCAGGAGGGGGGCACTACGAGCAGTACTTC
j_gene: TRBJ1-1; d_gene: TRBD1; abundance: .; v_gene: TRBV7-6; CDR3aa: CASSSDRGPPEAFF; CDR3nt: TGTGCCAGCAGCTCGGACAGGGGGCCCCCTGAAGCTTTCTTT
j_gene: TRBJ2-3; d_gene: .; abundance: .; v_gene: TRBV6-1; CDR3aa: CASSPQRAGTDTQYF; CDR3nt: TGTGCCAGCAGTCCCCAAAGGGCGGGAACGGATACGCAGTATTTT
j_gene: TRBJ1-2; d_gene: .; abundance: many; v_gene: TRBV20-1; CDR3aa: CSAPDRPYGYTF; CDR3nt: TGCAGTGCCCCGGACAGACCCTATGGCTACACCTTC
j_gene: TRBJ2-1; d_gene: .; abundance: many; v_gene: TRBV12-3/TRBV12-4; CDR3aa: CASSQNRPSYNEQFF; CDR3nt: TGTGCCAGCAGCCAGAACAGGCCCTCCTACAATGAGCAGTTCTTC